These 10 T cell receptor beta chains originate from one sample sequenced in a study of blood T cell repertoires in COVID-19. The method was immunoSEQ multiplex PCR; TCRdb's version includes in-frame clones alone and lacks a portion of them. This sample has just over 90,000 clones; approximately 86% occur once, and the top ten carry under 20%. The material sequenced was peripheral blood. The receptor set was obtained from a woman at least 80 years old with acute or convalescent COVID-19.

This chain uses TRBV11-2 with TRBJ1-1; 9 positions match TRBD1. CDR1 and CDR2 from the germline V gene are SGHAT and FQNNGV. V lost 3 bases and J lost 5; bases outside the gene matches: 1. The CDR3 covers 13 residues. The CDR3 sequence: CASSFGTGTEAFF. The DNA of the CDR3 is TGTGCCAGCAGCTTCGGGACAGGGACTGAAGCTTTCTTT.

V is TRBV18 and J is TRBJ1-6; 10 bases line up with TRBD1. Germline lookup yields CDR1 KGHSH and CDR2 LQKENI. CDR3 size: 17 residues. V lost 3 bases and J lost 2; bases outside the gene matches: 4. This CDR3 reads CASSPTGTGAYNSPLHF. The DNA of the CDR3 is TGTGCCAGCTCACCGACCGGGACAGGGGCCTATAATTCACCCCTCCACTTT.

The chain recombines TRBV28 with TRBJ1-6; 7 bases align to TRBD1. CDR1 is MDHEN and CDR2 is SYDVKM in the germline V gene. There are 15 residues in the CDR3. Germline trimming cut 3 bases from V and 6 bases from J; bases unmatched to any gene: 5. The CDR3 DNA reads as TGTGCCAGCAGTTTCACCGACAGGGCTAATTCACCCCTCCACTTT. It yields the protein CASSFTDRANSPLHF.

The chain links TRBV6-1 to TRBJ2-3; tentative D call: TRBD2 (6 bases). CDR1 and CDR2 from the germline V gene are MNHNS and SASEGT. The CDR3 runs to 19 residues. With 3 bases removed from V and 2 bases from J, the gap between germline ends came to 24 bases. CDR3 protein: CASSERILRTTLYTDTQYF. CDR3 nucleotide sequence: TGTGCCAGCAGTGAGCGAATTTTACGGACTACCCTCTACACAGATACGCAGTATTTT.

The genes are TRBV6-1 and TRBJ2-2, with TRBD2 as a possible D gene (6 bases). Trimming removed 1 base at V and 5 bases at J, with 11 bases between. The CDR3 runs 15 residues. CDR1 MNHNS and CDR2 SASEGT come from the germline V gene. The DNA of the CDR3 is TGTGCCAGCAGTGAAGGTACTAGCAGGACCGGGGAGCTGTTTTTT. As protein: CASSEGTSRTGELFF.

CDR3 nucleotides: TGCGCCAGCAGCTTGCCGGACAGGGGGCTCCTTGAAGCTTTCTTT. This gives the protein CASSLPDRGLLEAFF. The V gene is TRBV5-1, the J gene TRBJ1-1; TRBD1 aligns across 11 bases. The V gene end was trimmed by 1 base and the J gene end by 7 bases; junction bases not matched to a gene: 6. Germline V gene data show CDR1 as SGHRS and CDR2 as YFSETQ. This CDR3 is built from 15 residues.

The CDR3 loop is CASSSFDRDGSPLHF. CDR3 nucleotides: TGTGCCAGCAGCTCCTTCGACAGGGATGGTTCACCCCTCCACTTT. The chain is built from TRBV5-6 and TRBJ1-6; TRBD1 agrees at 7 bases. Germline CDR1 reads SGHDT; CDR2 reads YYEEEE. The CDR3 has 15 residues. V lost 3 bases and J lost 9; bases outside the gene matches: 9. Using reference TRBV5-6 and TRBJ1-6 for the parts outside the CDR3, the full variable domain is DAGVTQSPTHLIKTRGQQVTLRCSPKSGHDTVSWYQQALGQGPQFIFQYYEEEERQRGNFPDRFSGHQFPNYSSELNVNALLLGDSALYLCASSSFDRDGSPLHFGNGTRLTVT.

This chain links TRBV7-9 with TRBJ1-5; no definite D call. The length of the CDR3 is 14 residues. Looked up from germline, CDR1 is SEHNR and CDR2 is FQNEAQ (reference sequence). V shed 3 bases and J shed 2 bases, with 8 bases lying between them. CDR3 in amino acids: CASSFPGGNQPQHF. CDR3 in DNA: TGTGCCAGCAGCTTTCCCGGGGGCAATCAGCCCCAGCATTTT.

The chain combines TRBV7-3 with TRBJ2-1, with 7 bases matching TRBD1. The CDR3 runs 15 residues. After removal of 5 bases from V and 4 bases from J, the junction contained 8 bases not matched to a gene. CDR1 and CDR2 (germline): SGHTA, FQGTGA. CDR3 DNA: TGTGCCAGCAGCCCCAGTAGGGGGCGATACAATGAGCAGTTCTTC. It translates to CASSPSRGRYNEQFF.

As DNA, the CDR3 is TGTGCCAGCAGTCCCGGGGGAGCTCCCAACTATGGCTACACCTTC. Amino acid sequence: CASSPGGAPNYGYTF. This rearrangement joins TRBV7-9 to TRBJ1-2, with TRBD1 as a possible D gene (5 bases). Germline-derived CDR1 and CDR2 are SEHNR and FQNEAQ (reference sequence). This CDR3 contains 15 residues. Trimming left V 6 bases short and J 2 bases short, with 16 bases between.